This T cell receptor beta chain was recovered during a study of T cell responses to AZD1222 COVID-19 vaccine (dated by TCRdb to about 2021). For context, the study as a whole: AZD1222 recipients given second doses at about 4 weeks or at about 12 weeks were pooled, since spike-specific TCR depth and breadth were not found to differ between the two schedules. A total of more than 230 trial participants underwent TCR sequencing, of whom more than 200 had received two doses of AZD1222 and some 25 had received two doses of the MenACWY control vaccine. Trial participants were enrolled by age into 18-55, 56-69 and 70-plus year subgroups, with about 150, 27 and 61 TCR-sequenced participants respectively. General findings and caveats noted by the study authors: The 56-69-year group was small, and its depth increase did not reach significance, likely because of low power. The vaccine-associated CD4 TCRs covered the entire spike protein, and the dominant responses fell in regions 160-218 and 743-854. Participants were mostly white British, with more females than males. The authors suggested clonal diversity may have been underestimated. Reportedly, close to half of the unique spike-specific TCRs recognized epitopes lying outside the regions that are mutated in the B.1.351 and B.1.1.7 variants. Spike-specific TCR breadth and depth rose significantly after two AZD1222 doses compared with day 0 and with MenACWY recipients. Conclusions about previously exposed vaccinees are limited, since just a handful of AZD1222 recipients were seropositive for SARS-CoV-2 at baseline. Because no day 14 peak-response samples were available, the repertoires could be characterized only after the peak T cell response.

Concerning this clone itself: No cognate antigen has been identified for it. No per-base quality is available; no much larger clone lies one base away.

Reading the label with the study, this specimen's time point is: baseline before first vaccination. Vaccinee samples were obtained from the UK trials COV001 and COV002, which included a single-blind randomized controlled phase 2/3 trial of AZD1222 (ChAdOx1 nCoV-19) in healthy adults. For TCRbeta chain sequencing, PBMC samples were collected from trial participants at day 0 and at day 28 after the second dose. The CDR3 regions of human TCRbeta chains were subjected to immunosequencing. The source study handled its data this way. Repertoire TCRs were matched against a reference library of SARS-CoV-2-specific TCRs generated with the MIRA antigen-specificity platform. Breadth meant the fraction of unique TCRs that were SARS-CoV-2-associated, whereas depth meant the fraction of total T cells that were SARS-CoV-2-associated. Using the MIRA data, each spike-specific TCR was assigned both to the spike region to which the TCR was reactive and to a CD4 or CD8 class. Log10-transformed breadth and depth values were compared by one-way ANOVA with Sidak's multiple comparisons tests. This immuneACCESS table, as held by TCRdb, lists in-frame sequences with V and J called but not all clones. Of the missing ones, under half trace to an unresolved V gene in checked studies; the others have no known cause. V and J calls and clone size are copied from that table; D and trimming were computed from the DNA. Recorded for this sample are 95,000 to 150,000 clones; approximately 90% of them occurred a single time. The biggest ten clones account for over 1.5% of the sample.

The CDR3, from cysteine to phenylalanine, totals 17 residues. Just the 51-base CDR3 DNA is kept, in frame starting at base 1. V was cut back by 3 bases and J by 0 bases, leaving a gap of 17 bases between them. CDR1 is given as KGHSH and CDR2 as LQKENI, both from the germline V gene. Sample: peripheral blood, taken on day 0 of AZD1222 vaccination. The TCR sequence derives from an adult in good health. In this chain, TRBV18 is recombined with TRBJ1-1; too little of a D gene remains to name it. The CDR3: CASSPTVSPGLNTEAFF. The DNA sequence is TGTGCCAGCTCACCCACCGTCTCCCCGGGCTTGAACACTGAAGCTTTCTTT. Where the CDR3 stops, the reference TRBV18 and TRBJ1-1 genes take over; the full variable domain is NAGVMQNPRHLVRRRGQEARLRCSPMKGHSHVYWYRQLPEEGLKFMVYLQKENIIDESGMPKERFSAEFPKEGPSILRIQQVVRGDSAAYFCASSPTVSPGLNTEAFFGQGTRLTVV.